This T cell receptor beta chain was sequenced in a study of shared clonotypes between healthy human individuals (dated by TCRdb to about 2020). At the level of the whole study: Three men and a couple of women, aged 18 to 49 years, made up the cohort. Per donor, three plates each were used for CD4 naive and CD4 memory, two for CD8 naive, and one for CD8 memory. Blood TCR repertoires of a handful of healthy adults were deeply sequenced to estimate repertoire size and the extent of clonotype sharing between individuals. To increase sequencing depth and limit assay-specific biases, TCR repertoire library preparation and sequencing were carried out by different laboratories using diverse techniques. Between about 0.85 and 8.9 billion PBMCs per donor were obtained by leukapheresis.

Points on this clone: Its recognized antigen is unknown. Within one base of it there is no much larger clone, and no base qualities were kept.

The research as a whole found: The genetic and exposure-history diversity represented was limited by the small number of donors. Across four donors, about 4.5% of naive CD4, roughly 3.5% of naive CD8, under 2.5% of memory CD4, and 0.4% to 0.45% of memory CD8 clonotypes were shared. Larger estimated clonotype richness was generally found for naive subsets than for memory subsets. Sampling was restricted to blood, and TCR repertoires in tissues likely differ from the TCR repertoires found in blood. Clonotypes shared by all four sorted-subset donors showed higher generation probabilities than non-shared clonotypes. Incomplete sequencing was indicated by rarefaction of sorted-subset datasets, despite the large sequencing depth. Pairwise subsampling indicated that sequencing depth was expected to affect the degree of clonotype sharing among donors.

From a lookup of the germline V gene (reference sequence), CDR1 and CDR2 are LNHDA and SQIVND. CDR3 length: 14 amino acids, cysteine to phenylalanine. Just the 42-base CDR3 DNA is kept, in frame starting at base 1. After removal of 5 bases from V and 4 bases from J, the junction retains 7 bases not matched to a gene. Using the deep immunoSEQ assay, TCR CDR3 regions were amplified from genomic DNA by multiplex PCR. Genomic DNA extracted from each cell subset was distributed evenly over all wells of several immunoSEQ 96-well plates, and each plate served as one replicate. Each replicate PCR for sorted subsets received approximately 200 ng genomic DNA, equal to roughly 30,000 T cell genomes. The purified libraries were quantified using a Qubit 3.0 fluorometer, sized with a Bioanalyzer 2100, and then quantified again using the KAPA Library Quantification kit. Every immunoSEQ 96-well plate was sequenced on a separate single-read 150-cycle Illumina NextSeq 550 flow cell. The source study handled its data this way. The immunoSEQ output contained only junctional sequences without quality scores, so filtering could not match that applied to full-length reads. Sequences were annotated with PyIR, a Python wrapper for IgBLAST v1.9, using IMGT germline references to assign V/J genes and CDR3. Reads were removed for weak V/J assignments (E-value above 1e-6), missing CDR3, stop codons, out-of-frame junctions, or ambiguous translated residues. V3J clonotypes were defined by identical inferred V gene, J gene, and CDR3 amino acid sequence. Percentage overlap between repertoires was calculated by dividing the number of shared unique clonotypes by the size of the smaller repertoire. RTK rarefaction, the Chao1 estimator, and Recon v2.1 estimates of unobserved clonotypes were used to assess repertoire richness. OLGA was used to compute generation probabilities for all TCRbeta clonotypes that the gDNA method yielded from a handful of donors. Sourced from immuneACCESS, this table was stored by TCRdb with only in-frame sequences that have V and J called. A share of the clones is absent; for the studies checked, an unresolved V gene accounts for under half, and the remainder has no known explanation. V, J and clone size derive from that table, while D and trimming were established from the DNA sequence. In this sample the table shows around 2,000,000 clones, over 85% of which occur a single time. Together, the top ten hold 0.13% of the sample.

Healthy HIV-negative adults with no recently reported acute infections or vaccinations were included as donors. All donors were Caucasian adults living in Nashville, Tennessee, USA. Magnetic negative selection was used to enrich CD4+ T cells, after which naive cells were positively selected on CD45RA and the negative fraction became the memory subset. Blood was collected by leukapheresis, and PBMCs were isolated by Ficoll-Histopaque density gradient centrifugation and then cryopreserved in liquid nitrogen vapor phase. Analytical flow cytometry was used to check the purity and quantity of every magnetically sorted T cell population. Each sorted fraction had its genomic DNA isolated and then quantified by UV absorbance on a Nanodrop 2000c.

The sequence links TRBV19 to TRBJ2-7, with 8 central nucleotides matching TRBD2. This sequence was found in a young man in good health. The sequenced sample consisted of naive CD4+ T cells sorted from blood. The cell subset or site tag for this specimen amounts to: CD45RA+ positively selected. The CDR3 protein sequence reads: CASSQTSEVYEQYF. Here is the DNA: TGTGCCAGTAGTCAGACTAGCGAGGTTTACGAGCAGTACTTC.